Given below is one T cell receptor (beta chain) in context. These data belong to a study of blood T cell repertoires in COVID-19. Study context: Acute-phase and convalescent COVID-19 samples originated in the United States, Italy and Spain.

Produced via immunoSEQ multiplex PCR; TCRdb's table is partial and in-frame only. The profile shows approximately 200,000 clones, around 90% of them singletons. The cohort comprised adults aged 18 to 89 years residing in about 25 US areas. Cohort placement rested on clinical history that participants reported themselves. This receptor was obtained from a woman in her 30s who had been exposed to COVID-19. Sequencing was performed on PBMCs or T cells enriched from blood (not recorded which).

CDR3 DNA sequence: TGTGCCAGCAGCCCACGGGAAGGCCGATTGCCCCAGCATTTT. It codes for CASSPREGRLPQHF. The chain links TRBV4-2 to TRBJ1-5; D not resolved. This CDR3 region has 14 residues. CDR1 is LGHNA, CDR2 YNFKEQ, per germline. V was cut by 4 bases and J by 9 bases, with 16 bases left in between.